This T cell receptor (beta chain) stems from a study of Graves' ophthalmopathy and Graves' hyperthyroidism. Ophthalmopathy donors were characterized by moderate-to-severe activity, CAS of at least 3, NOSPECS of at least 4, and duration under 3 months. Out of around 10 ml of fresh peripheral blood, PBMCs were obtained. J gave up 0 bases and V 3 bases, and 2 bases lay outside the gene matches. This CDR3 is built from 13 residues. CDR1 is DFQATT, CDR2 SNEGSKA, per germline (reference sequence). RNA transcripts were the source from which TCR beta CDR3 regions were amplified. The first-round RT-PCR employed HTBI primers together with the Qiagen OneStep RT-PCR kit. A multiplex PCR was then performed as the second round. TCRdb called the multiplex PCR reads again in MiXCR, with one record for every CDR3 protein. The sample carries approximately 460,000 distinct CDR3 sequences, over 13% recorded once. This clonotype was seen many times.

The sequenced material came from blood. This TCR was sampled from a woman aged 30 to 39 with Graves' ophthalmopathy. This sequence joins TRBV20-1 and TRBJ2-7, with 7 bases lining up with TRBD1. The CDR3 reads CSASGTASYEQYF. The CDR3 DNA sequence: TGCAGTGCTAGCGGGACAGCCTCCTACGAGCAGTACTTC.